Sequencing of this T cell receptor (beta chain) was carried out in a study of CD8 T cells in ankylosing spondylitis. Study results and caveats: For ankylosing spondylitis blood, a TCR beta motif of seven to nine highly homologous variants appeared characteristic. Earlier studies detected some motif variants in reactive arthritis synovial fluid and blood. Reportedly, significant enrichment of disease-linked clones occurred in matched ankylosing spondylitis synovial fluid.

5'-RACE, quantitative and with molecular barcodes, yielded the TCR beta libraries. TCRdb passed the 5' RACE reads through MiXCR, listing each CDR3 protein once. The sample consists of hundreds of thousands of distinct CDR3 sequences, under 20% of them appearing once. The length of the CDR3 is 13 residues. The V gene's germline CDR1 is SNHLY and CDR2 FYNNEI. V lost 4 bases to trimming and J lost 2 bases, with 8 bases between them. As regards this clonotype: Its cognate antigen is unknown.

The receptor's source is a male donor with ankylosing spondylitis. Input material: blood, either unsorted or a sorted T cell fraction (not recorded which). The gene calls are TRBV2 and TRBJ1-1; D remains ambiguous. DNA of the CDR3: TGTGCCAGCAGTGCCACAGAAAACACTGAAGCTTTCTTT. Translated: CASSATENTEAFF.